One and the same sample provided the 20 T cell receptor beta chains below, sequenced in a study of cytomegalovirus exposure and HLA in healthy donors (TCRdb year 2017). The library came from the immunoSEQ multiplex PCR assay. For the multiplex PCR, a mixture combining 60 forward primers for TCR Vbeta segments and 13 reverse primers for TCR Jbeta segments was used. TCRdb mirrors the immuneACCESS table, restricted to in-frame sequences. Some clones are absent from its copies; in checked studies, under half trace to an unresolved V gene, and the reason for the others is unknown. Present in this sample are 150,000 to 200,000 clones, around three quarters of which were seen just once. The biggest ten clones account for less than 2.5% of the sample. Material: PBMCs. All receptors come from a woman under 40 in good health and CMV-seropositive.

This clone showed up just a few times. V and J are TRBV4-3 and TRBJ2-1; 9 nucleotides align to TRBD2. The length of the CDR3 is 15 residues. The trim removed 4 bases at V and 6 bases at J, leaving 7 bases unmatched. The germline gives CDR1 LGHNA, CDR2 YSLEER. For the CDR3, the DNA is TGCGCCAGCAGCCTAGGAGCGGGGGGCGGCAATGAGCAGTTCTTC. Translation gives CASSLGAGGGNEQFF.

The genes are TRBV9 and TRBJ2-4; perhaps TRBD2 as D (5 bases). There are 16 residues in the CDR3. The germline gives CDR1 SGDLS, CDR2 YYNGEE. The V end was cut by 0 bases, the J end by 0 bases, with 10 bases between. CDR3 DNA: TGTGCCAGCAGCGTAGGAGGACTCACAGCCAAAAACATTCAGTACTTC. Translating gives CASSVGGLTAKNIQYF.

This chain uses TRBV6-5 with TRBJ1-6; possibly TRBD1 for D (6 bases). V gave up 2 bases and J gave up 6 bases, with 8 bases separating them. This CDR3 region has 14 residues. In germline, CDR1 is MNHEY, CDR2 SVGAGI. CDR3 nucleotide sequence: TGTGCCAGCAGTTACACAGGGTCTAATTCACCCCTCCACTTT. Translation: CASSYTGSNSPLHF.

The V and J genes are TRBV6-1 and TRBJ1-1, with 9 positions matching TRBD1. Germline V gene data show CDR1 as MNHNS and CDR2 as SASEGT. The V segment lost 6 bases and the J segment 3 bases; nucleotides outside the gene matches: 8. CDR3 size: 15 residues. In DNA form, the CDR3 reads TGTGCCAGCAGGAGGACAGGGGCCCTGGACACTGAAGCTTTCTTT. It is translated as CASRRTGALDTEAFF.

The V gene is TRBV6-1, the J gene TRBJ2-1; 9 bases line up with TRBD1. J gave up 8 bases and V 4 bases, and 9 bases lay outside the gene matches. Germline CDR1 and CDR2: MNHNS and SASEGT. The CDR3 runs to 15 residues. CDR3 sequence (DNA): TGTGCCAGCAGTGGATCCGGGACAGGGTGGGATGAGCAGTTCTTC. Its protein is CASSGSGTGWDEQFF.

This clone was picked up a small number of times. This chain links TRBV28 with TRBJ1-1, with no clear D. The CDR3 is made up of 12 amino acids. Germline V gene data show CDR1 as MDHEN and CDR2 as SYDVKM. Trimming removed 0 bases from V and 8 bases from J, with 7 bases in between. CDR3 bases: TGTGCCAGCAGTTTATGGGGAGCCGAAGCTTTCTTT. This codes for CASSLWGAEAFF. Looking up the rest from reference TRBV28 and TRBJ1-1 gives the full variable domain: DVKVTQSSRYLVKRTGEKVFLECVQDMDHENMFWYRQDPGLGLRLIYFSYDVKMKEKGDIPEGYSVSREKKERFSLILESASTNQTSMYLCASSLWGAEAFFGQGTRLTVV.

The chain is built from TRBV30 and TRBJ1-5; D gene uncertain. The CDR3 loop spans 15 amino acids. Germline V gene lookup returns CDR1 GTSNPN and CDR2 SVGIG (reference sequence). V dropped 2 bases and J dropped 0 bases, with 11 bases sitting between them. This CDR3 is CAWSRASSSNQPQHF. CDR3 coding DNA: TGTGCCTGGAGTAGAGCTTCCTCTAGCAATCAGCCCCAGCATTTT.

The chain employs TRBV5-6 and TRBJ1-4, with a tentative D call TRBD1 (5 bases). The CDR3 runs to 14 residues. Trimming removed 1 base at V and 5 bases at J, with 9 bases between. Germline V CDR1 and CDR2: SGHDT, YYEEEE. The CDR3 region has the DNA TGTGCCAGCAGCTTGTCAGGGCGCAATGAAAAACTGTTTTTT. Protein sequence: CASSLSGRNEKLFF.

The CDR3 bases are TGTGCCAGCAGCCCCTTCGGGGGACCGAACACCGGGGAGCTGTTTTTT. It translates to CASSPFGGPNTGELFF. The chain combines TRBV11-3 with TRBJ2-2, with a possible D match to TRBD2 (6 bases). Germline CDR1 reads SGHNT; CDR2 reads YENEEA. The CDR3 covers 16 residues. Trimming left V 5 bases short and J 0 bases short, with 13 bases between.

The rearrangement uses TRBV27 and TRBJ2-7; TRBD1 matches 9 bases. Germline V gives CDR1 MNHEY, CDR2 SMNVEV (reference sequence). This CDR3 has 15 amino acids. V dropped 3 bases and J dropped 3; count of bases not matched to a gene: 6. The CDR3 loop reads CASSFADRGNYEQYF. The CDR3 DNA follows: TGTGCCAGCAGTTTTGCGGACAGGGGAAACTACGAGCAGTACTTC.

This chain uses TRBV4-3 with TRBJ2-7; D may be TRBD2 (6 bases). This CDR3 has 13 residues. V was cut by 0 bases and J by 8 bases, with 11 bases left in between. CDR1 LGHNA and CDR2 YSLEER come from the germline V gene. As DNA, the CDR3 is TGCGCCAGCAGCCAAGAAGCGGGCCAGCAGCAGTACTTC. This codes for CASSQEAGQQQYF.

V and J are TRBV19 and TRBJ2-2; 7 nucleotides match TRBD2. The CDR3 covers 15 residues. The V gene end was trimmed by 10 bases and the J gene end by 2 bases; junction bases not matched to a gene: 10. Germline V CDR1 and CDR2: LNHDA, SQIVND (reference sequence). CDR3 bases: TGTGCCACTGCGTCCGGGGGGTCAAACACCGGGGAGCTGTTTTTT. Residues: CATASGGSNTGELFF.

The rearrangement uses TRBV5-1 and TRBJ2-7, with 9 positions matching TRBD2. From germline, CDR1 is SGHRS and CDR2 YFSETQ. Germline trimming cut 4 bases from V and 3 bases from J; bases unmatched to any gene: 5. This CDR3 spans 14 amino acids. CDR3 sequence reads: CASSPAGGVYEQYF. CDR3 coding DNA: TGCGCCAGCAGCCCCGCGGGAGGGGTCTACGAGCAGTACTTC.

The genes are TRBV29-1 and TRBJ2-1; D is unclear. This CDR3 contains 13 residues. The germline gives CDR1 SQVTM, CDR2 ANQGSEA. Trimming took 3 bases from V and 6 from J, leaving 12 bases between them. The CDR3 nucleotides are TGCAGCGTTGAGACATTCCAACGCAATGAGCAGTTCTTC. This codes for CSVETFQRNEQFF.

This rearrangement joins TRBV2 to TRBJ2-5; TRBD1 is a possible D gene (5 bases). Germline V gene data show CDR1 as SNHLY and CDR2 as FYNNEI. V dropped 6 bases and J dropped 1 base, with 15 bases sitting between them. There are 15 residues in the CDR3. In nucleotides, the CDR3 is TGTGCCAGCAGCCCCCAGAGACAGTTCCAAGAGACCCAGTACTTC. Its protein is CASSPQRQFQETQYF.

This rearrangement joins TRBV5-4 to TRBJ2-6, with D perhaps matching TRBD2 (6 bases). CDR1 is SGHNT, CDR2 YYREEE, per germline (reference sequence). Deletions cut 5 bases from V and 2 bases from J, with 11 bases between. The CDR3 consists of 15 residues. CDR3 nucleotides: TGTGCCAGCAGTCTTCCGGGGGCTGGGGCCAACGTCCTGACTTTC. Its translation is CASSLPGAGANVLTF.

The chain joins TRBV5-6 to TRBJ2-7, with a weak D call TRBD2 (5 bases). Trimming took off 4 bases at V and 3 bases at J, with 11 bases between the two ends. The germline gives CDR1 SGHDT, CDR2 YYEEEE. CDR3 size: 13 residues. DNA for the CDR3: TGTGCCAGCAGCAAAGGACGGGACTACGAGCAGTACTTC. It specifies CASSKGRDYEQYF.

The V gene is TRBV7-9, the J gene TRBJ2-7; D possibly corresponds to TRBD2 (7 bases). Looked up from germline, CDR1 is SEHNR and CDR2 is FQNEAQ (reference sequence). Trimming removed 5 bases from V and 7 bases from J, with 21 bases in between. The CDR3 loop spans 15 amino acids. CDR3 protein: CASSPNLGGAQEQYF. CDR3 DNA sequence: TGTGCCAGCAGCCCCAACTTGGGGGGGGCGCAGGAGCAGTACTTC.

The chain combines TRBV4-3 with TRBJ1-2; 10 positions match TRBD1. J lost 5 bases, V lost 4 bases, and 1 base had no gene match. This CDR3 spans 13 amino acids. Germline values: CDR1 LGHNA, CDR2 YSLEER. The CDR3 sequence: CASSRQGAYGYTF. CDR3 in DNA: TGCGCCAGCAGCCGACAGGGGGCTTATGGCTACACCTTC.

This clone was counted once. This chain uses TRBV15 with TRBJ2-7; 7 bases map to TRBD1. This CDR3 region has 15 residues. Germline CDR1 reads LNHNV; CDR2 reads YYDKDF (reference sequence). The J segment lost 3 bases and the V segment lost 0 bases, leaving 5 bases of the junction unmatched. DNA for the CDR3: TGTGCCACCAGCAGAGATTCGGCAGGGGGCTACGAGCAGTACTTC. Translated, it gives CATSRDSAGGYEQYF. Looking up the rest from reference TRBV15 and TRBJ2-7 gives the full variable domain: DAMVIQNPRYQVTQFGKPVTLSCSQTLNHNVMYWYQQKSSQAPKLLFHYYDKDFNNEADTPDNFQSRRPNTSFCFLDIRSPGLGDTAMYLCATSRDSAGGYEQYFGPGTRLTVT.